The 8 T cell receptor beta chains below were found in one sample sequenced in a study of shared clonotypes between healthy human individuals. The assay was immunoSEQ multiplex PCR, and TCRdb's table has in-frame clones only and misses some. Among about 1.1 million clones listed, roughly 77% were seen once. The sample was memory CD4+ T cells from PBMCs. Subset reported: CD45RA-negative fraction. The source of these receptors is a man aged 18 to 29 in good health. Some clones in this sample may be carry-over from other donors' samples.

The CDR3 spells CASSFDYTGELFF. The CDR3 coding sequence is TGCGCCAGCAGCTTCGACTACACCGGGGAGCTGTTTTTT. The chain employs TRBV5-1 and TRBJ2-2; D gene uncertain. This CDR3 spans 13 amino acids. V was shortened by 2 bases and J by 3 bases, with 5 bases between the two germline ends. CDR1 SGHRS and CDR2 YFSETQ come from the germline V gene.

The chain joins TRBV18 to TRBJ2-7, with D perhaps TRBD1 (6 bases). Trimming took off 2 bases at V and 2 bases at J, with 19 bases between the two ends. This CDR3 comprises 17 residues. Germline V lookup: CDR1 KGHSH, CDR2 LQKENI. The CDR3 protein is CASSPSFSTGRTYEQYF. The CDR3 DNA sequence: TGTGCCAGCTCACCATCATTCTCGACAGGACGTACCTACGAGCAGTACTTC.

The CDR3 DNA follows: TGTGCCAGCAGCGCCACCGGGACAGGGTACACTGAAGCTTTCTTT. It specifies CASSATGTGYTEAFF. The chain combines TRBV7-2 with TRBJ1-1, with TRBD1 matching over 9 bases. With V trimmed by 5 bases and J by 3 bases, 7 bases remained unmatched. Germline V gene lookup returns CDR1 SGHTA and CDR2 FQGNSA. CDR3 size: 15 residues.

This clone is a singleton in its sample. The chain carries TRBV7-2 and TRBJ1-1; tentatively, D is TRBD1 (5 bases). The CDR3 runs 14 residues. The germline gives CDR1 SGHTA, CDR2 FQGNSA. V was shortened by 1 base and J by 0 bases, with 6 bases between the two germline ends. CDR3 loop: CASSLDRLNTEAFF. DNA of the CDR3: TGTGCCAGCAGCTTAGACAGGTTGAACACTGAAGCTTTCTTT.

A single count supports this clone. CDR3 in DNA: TGTGCCAGCATTCGGGAAGGAAACTATGGCTACACCTTC. It specifies CASIREGNYGYTF. This sequence joins TRBV2 and TRBJ1-2; D is undetermined. V was pared by 7 bases and J by 2 bases, with 11 bases between. Germline V gene lookup returns CDR1 SNHLY and CDR2 FYNNEI. The CDR3 is made up of 13 amino acids.

This chain joins TRBV5-1 and TRBJ2-2, with TRBD1 identical over 7 bases. Losses at the gene ends were 6 bases for V and 9 bases for J; bases not matched to a gene: 14. The germline CDR1 and CDR2 sequences are SGHRS and YFSETQ. The CDR3 covers 15 residues. The CDR3 reads CASNDAGGPSRELFF. Written as DNA, the CDR3 is TGCGCCAGCAACGATGCAGGGGGTCCATCCCGGGAGCTGTTTTTT.

This clone has ten or more counts. This chain uses TRBV7-8 with TRBJ1-5; no clear D gene. CDR3 length equals 14 residues. The germline V and J ends were trimmed by 4 bases and 4 bases, with 11 bases remaining between them. CDR1 is SGHVS, CDR2 FQNEAQ, per germline. The CDR3 sequence is CASSSRTVNQPQHF. CDR3 sequence (DNA): TGTGCCAGCAGCTCCCGGACTGTGAATCAGCCCCAGCATTTT.

The rearrangement joins TRBV9 to TRBJ2-7; D call uncertain. Germline loops: CDR1 SGDLS, CDR2 YYNGEE. This CDR3 has 15 amino acids. The ends were cut back, 0 bases at V and 3 bases at J, with 13 bases in the middle. CDR3 sequence: CASSVDPSMGYEQYF. CDR3 DNA sequence: TGTGCCAGCAGCGTAGACCCTTCTATGGGCTACGAGCAGTACTTC.